This T cell receptor beta chain is drawn from a study of blood T cell repertoires in COVID-19. Overall study context: COVID-19 samples from acute and convalescent phases originated in the United States, Italy and Spain.

Only a few counts were recorded for this clone. In the original workflow: Estimates of nucleated cell counts were drawn from the amplification of reference gene primers. Profiled with immunoSEQ multiplex PCR; TCRdb holds only in-frame clones, not every one. D and trimming come from the DNA, and the V and J calls and clone size come from that table. Among about 160,000 clones listed, under 85% were seen once. Germline loops: CDR1 LNHNV, CDR2 YYDKDF (reference sequence). The germline V and J ends were trimmed by 1 base and 0 bases, with 7 bases remaining between them. This CDR3 has 14 amino acids. The receptor comes from a man between 65 and 79 years old with acute or convalescent COVID-19. Sequenced material: peripheral blood. This chain uses TRBV15 with TRBJ2-7, with D uncertain. Here the CDR3 reads CATSRGAGSYEQYF. The DNA of the CDR3 is TGTGCCACCAGCAGAGGGGCAGGCTCCTACGAGCAGTACTTC.